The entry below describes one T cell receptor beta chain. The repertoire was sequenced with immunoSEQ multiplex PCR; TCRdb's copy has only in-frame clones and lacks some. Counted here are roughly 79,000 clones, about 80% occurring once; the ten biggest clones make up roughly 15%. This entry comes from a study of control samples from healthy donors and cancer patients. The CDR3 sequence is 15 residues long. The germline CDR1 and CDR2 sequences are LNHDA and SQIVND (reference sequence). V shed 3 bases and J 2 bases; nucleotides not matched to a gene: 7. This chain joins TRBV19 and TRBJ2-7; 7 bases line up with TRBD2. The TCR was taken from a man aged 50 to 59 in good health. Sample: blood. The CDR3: CASSILSGSTYEQYF. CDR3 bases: TGTGCCAGTAGTATTCTTAGCGGGTCTACCTACGAGCAGTACTTC.